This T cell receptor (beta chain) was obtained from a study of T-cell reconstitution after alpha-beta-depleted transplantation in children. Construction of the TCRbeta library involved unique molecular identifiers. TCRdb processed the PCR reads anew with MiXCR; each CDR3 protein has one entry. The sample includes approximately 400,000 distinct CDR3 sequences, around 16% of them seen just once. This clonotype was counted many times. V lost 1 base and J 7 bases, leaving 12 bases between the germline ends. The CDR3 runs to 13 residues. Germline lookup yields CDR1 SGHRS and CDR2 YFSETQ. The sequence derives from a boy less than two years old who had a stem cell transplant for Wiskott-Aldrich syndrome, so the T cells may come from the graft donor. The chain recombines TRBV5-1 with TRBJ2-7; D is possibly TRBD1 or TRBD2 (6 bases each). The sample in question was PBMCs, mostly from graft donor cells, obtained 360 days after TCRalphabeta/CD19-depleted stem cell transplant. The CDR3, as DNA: TGCGCCAGCAGCTTGAACGCGGGACAAGAGCAGTACTTC. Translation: CASSLNAGQEQYF. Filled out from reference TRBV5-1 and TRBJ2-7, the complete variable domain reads KAGVTQTPRYLIKTRGQQVTLSCSPISGHRSVSWYQQTPGQGLQFLFEYFSETQRNKGNFPGRFSGRQFSNSRSEMNVSTLELGDSALYLCASSLNAGQEQYFGPGTRLTVT.